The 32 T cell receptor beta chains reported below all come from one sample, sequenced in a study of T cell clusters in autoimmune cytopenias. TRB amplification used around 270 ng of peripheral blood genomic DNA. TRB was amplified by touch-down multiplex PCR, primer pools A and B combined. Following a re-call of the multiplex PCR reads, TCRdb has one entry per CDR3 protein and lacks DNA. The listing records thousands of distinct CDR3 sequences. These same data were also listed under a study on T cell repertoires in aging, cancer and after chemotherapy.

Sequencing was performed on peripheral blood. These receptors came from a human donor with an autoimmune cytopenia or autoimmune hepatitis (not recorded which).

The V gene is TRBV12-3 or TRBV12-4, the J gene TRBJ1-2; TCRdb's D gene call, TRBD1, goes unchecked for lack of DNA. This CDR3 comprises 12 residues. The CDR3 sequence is CASSSGQYGYTF.

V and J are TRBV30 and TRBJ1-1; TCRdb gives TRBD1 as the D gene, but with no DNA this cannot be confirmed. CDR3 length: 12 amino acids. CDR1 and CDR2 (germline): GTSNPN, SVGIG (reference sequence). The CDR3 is CASTGRSTEAFF.

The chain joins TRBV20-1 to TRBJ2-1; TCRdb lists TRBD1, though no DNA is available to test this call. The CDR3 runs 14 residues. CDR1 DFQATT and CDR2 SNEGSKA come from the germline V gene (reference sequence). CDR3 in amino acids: CSARQGVSYNEQFF.

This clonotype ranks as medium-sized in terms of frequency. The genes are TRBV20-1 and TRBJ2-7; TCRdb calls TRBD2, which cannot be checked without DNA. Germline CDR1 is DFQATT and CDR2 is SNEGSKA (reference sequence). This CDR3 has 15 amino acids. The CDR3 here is CSARDRLAGLNEQYF.

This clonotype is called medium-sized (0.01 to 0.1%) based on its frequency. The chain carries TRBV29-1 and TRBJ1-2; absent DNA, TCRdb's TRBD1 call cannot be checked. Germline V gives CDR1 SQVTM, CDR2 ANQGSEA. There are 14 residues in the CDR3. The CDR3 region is CSVPIPDRDSGYTF.

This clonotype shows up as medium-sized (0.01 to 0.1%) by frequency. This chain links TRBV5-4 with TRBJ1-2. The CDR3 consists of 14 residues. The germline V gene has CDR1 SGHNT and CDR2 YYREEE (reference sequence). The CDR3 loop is CASSTSGTRYGYTF.

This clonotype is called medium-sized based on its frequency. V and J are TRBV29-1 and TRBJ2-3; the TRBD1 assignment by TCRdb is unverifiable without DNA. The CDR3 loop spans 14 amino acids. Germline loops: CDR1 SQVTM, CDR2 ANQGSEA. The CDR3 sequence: CSVSRGGLSDTQYF.

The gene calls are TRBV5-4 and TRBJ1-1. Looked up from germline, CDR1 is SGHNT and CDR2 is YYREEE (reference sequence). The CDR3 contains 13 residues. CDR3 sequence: CASSSGVGTEAFF.

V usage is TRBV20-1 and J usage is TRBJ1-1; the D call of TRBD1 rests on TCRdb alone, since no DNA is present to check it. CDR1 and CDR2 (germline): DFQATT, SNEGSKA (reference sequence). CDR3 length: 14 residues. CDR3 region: CSAPRTGRDTEAFF.

The CDR3: CASRENYGYTF. V and J are TRBV25-1 and TRBJ1-2. In germline, CDR1 is MGHDK, CDR2 SYGVNS. There are 11 residues in the CDR3.

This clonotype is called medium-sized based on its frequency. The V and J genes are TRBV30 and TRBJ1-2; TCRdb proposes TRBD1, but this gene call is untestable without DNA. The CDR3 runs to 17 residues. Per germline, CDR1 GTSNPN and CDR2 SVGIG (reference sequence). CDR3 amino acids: CAWSVDRRARGGYGYTF.

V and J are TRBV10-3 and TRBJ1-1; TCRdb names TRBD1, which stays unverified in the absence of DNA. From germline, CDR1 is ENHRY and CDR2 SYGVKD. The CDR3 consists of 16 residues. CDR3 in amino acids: CAISSPGTGGEAEAFF.

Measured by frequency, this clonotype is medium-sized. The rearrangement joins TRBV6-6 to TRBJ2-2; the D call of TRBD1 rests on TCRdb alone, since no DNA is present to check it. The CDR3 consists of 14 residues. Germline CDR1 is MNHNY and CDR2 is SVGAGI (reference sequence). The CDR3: CASSADRNTGELFF.

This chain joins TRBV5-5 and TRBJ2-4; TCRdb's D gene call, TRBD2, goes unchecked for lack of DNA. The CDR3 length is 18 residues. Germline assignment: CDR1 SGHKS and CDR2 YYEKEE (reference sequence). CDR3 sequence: CASSLSASGGLAKNIQYF.

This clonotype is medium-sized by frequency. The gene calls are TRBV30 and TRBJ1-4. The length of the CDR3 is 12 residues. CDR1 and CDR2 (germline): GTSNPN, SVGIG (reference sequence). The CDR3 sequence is CAWSGGSEKLFF. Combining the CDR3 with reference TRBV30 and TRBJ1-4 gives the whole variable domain SQTIHQWPATLVQPVGSPLSLECTVEGTSNPNLYWYRQAAGRGLQLLFYSVGIGQISSEVPQNLSASRPQDRQFILSSKKLLLSDSGFYLCAWSGGSEKLFFGSGTQLSVL.

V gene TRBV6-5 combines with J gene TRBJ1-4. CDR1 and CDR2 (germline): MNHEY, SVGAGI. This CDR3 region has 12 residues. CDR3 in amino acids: CASSEGYEKLFF.

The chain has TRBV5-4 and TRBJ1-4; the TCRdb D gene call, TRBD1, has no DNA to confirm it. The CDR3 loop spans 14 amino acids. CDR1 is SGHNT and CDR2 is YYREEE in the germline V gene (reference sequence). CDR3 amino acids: CASSSDRTNEKLFF.

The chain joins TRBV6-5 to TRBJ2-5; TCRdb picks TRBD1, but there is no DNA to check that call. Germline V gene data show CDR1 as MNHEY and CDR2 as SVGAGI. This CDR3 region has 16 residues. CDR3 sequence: CASSYRPDRVGETQYF.

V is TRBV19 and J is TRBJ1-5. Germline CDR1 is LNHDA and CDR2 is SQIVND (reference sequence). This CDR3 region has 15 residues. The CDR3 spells CASSINGLSNQPQHF.

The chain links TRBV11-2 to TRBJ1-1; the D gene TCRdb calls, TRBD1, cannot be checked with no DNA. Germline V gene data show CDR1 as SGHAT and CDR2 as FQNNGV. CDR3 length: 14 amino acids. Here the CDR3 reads CASSFRGRATEAFF.

The CDR3 region is CASVKQGSVTEAFF. The chain is built from TRBV6-1 and TRBJ1-1; TCRdb proposes TRBD1, but this gene call is untestable without DNA. The CDR3 runs 14 residues. Germline lookup yields CDR1 MNHNS and CDR2 SASEGT.

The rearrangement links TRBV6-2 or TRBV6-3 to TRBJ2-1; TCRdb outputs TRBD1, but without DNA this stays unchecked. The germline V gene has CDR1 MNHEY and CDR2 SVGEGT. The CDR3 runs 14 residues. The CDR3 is CASAWTGALNEQFF.

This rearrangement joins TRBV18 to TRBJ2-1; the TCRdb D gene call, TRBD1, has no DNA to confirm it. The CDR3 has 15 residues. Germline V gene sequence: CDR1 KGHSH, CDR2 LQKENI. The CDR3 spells CASSPGGQGNNEQFF.

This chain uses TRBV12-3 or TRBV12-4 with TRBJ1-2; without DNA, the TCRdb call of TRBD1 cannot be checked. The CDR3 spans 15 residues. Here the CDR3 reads CASSPTTVPLYGYTF.

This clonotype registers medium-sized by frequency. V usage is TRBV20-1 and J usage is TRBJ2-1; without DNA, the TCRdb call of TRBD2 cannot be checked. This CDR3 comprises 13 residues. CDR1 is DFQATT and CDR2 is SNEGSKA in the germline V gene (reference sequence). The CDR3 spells CSATSRAYNEQFF.

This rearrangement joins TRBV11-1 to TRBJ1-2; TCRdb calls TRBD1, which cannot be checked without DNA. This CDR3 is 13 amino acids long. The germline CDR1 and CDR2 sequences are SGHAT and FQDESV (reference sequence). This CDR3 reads CASSQQVNYGYTF.

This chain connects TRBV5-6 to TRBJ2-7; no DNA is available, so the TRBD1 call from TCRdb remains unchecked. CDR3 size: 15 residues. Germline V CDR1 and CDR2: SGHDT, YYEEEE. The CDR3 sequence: CASSLGGGGTYEQYF.

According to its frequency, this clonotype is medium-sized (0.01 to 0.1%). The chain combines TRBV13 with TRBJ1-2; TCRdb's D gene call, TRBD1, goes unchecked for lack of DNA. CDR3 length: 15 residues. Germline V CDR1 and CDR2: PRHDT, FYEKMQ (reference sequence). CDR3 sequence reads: CASSDSRGSGYGYTF.

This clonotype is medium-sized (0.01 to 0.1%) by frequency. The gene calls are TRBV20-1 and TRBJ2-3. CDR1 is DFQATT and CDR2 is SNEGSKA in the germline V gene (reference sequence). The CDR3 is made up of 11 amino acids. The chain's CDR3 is CSAILTDTQYF.

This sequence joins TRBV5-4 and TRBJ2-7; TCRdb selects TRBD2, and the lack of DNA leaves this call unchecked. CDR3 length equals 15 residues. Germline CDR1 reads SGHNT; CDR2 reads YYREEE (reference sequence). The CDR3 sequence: CASSSRTSGTYEQYF. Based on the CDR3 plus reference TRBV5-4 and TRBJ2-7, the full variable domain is ETGVTQSPTHLIKTRGQQVTLRCSSQSGHNTVSWYQQALGQGPQFIFQYYREEENGRGNFPPRFSGLQFPNYSSELNVNALELDDSALYLCASSSRTSGTYEQYFGPGTRLTVT.

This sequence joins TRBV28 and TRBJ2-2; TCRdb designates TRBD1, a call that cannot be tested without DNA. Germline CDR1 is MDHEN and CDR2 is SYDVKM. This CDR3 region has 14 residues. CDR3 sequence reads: CASSSPGRGGELFF.

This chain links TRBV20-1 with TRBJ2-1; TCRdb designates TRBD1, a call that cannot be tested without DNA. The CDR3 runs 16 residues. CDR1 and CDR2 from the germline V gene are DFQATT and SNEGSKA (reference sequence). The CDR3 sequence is CSARSGSGGVYNEQFF.